The T cell receptor (beta chain) under discussion was sequenced for a study of siplizumab effects on memory and regulatory T cells. Findings and limits, study-wide: With siplizumab, mappable alloreactive CD4+ clones averaged about 70% Treg-derived, versus less than 35% in controls. It was not possible to assign a naive or memory phenotype to roughly 80-97% of proliferating CD4+ or CD8+ clones. Apparently key alloresponse contributors, naive T cells also seemed more diverse than memory cells.

The CDR3 sequence is 14 residues long. With 1 base removed from V and 0 bases from J, the gap between germline ends came to 5 bases. Germline CDR1 reads SEHNR; CDR2 reads FQNEAQ (reference sequence). In the case of this clone: Its antigen is unidentified.

Roughly 100,000 TCR templates underwent assay in each sample. The assay was immunoSEQ multiplex PCR, and TCRdb's table has in-frame clones only and misses some. Of tens of thousands of clones in the sample, approximately 82% were seen once. The chain is built from TRBV7-9 and TRBJ2-3, with D unresolved. Sequencing input: memory CD4+ T cells sorted from blood. The receptor comes from a human donor in good health. CDR3 sequence: CASSLGISTDTQYF. The CDR3 DNA follows: TGTGCCAGCAGCTTAGGCATTAGCACAGATACGCAGTATTTT.